Listed below are T cell receptor beta chains from one sample, sequenced in a study of shared clonotypes between healthy human individuals. Using immunoSEQ multiplex PCR, the repertoire was profiled, and TCRdb retains in-frame clones only, with some absent. Among about 580,000 clones listed, 98% were seen once. The sample comprised naive CD8+ T cells sorted from blood. The receptors originated from a man aged 30 to 45 in good health. Both conserved end residues are part of each CDR3. Fields, in order: J gene, V gene, D gene, clone size, CDR3 protein, CDR3 DNA. A D gene is named only where the DNA matches it firmly. Clone size is not always given. Where it is, it says once, few, many or a class for expanded clones.

TRBJ1-2 | TRBV30 | TRBD1 | NA | CAWREDRGHGYTF | TGTGCCTGGAGAGAGGACAGGGGTCATGGCTACACCTTC
TRBJ2-1 | TRBV14 | NA | NA | CASSPTRQGGNEQFF | TGTGCCAGCAGTCCCACCCGCCAGGGCGGGAATGAGCAGTTCTTC
TRBJ2-5 | TRBV27 | NA | few | CASSLLGAEETQYF | TGTGCCAGCAGTTTATTGGGGGCTGAAGAGACCCAGTACTTC
TRBJ1-2 | TRBV7-8 | NA | NA | CASSFSTHEVGTLNYGYTF | TGTGCCAGCAGCTTCTCCACACACGAGGTCGGCACCTTGAACTATGGCTACACCTTC
TRBJ1-1 | TRBV19 | NA | NA | CASGARVFGVEAFF | TGTGCCAGTGGGGCTAGGGTTTTTGGGGTTGAAGCTTTCTTT
TRBJ2-1 | TRBV7-9 | NA | NA | CASRPSNEQFF | TGTGCCAGCAGGCCTAGCAATGAGCAGTTCTTC
TRBJ1-5 | TRBV2 | NA | NA | CASSDRGYSNQPQHF | TGTGCCAGCAGTGACAGGGGATATAGCAATCAGCCCCAGCATTTT
TRBJ2-7 | TRBV29-1 | TRBD2 | NA | CSATGTSESSYEQYF | TGCAGCGCTACCGGGACTAGCGAGAGCTCCTACGAGCAGTACTTC
TRBJ1-5 | TRBV15 | NA | NA | CATSGSREGVQPQHF | TGTGCCACCAGCGGCAGCCGGGAAGGTGTTCAGCCCCAGCATTTT
TRBJ2-7 | TRBV7-8 | NA | NA | CASSLVNRAYEQYF | TGTGCCAGCAGCTTAGTAAACAGGGCCTACGAGCAGTACTTC
TRBJ2-2 | TRBV12-5 | NA | NA | CASGAANTGELFF | TGTGCTAGTGGGGCAGCGAACACCGGGGAGCTGTTTTTT
TRBJ1-5 | TRBV27 | NA | once | CASSLYGGNQPQHF | TGTGCCAGCAGTTTATATGGGGGGAATCAGCCCCAGCATTTT
TRBJ2-7 | TRBV27 | TRBD2 | NA | CASGSLAVYEQYF | TGTGCCAGCGGGTCCCTAGCGGTCTACGAGCAGTACTTC
TRBJ2-1 | TRBV6-1 | TRBD2 | NA | CASSERGTSGRFDEQFF | TGTGCCAGCAGTGAAAGGGGGACTAGCGGGAGATTCGATGAGCAGTTCTTC
TRBJ2-1 | TRBV4-1 | TRBD1 | NA | CASSFRDRGDNEQFF | TGCGCCAGCAGCTTCCGGGACAGGGGTGACAATGAGCAGTTCTTC
TRBJ2-7 | TRBV5-4 | TRBD1 | NA | CASSSGGEGEQYF | TGTGCCAGCAGCTCAGGGGGCGAGGGCGAGCAGTACTTC
TRBJ2-7 | TRBV11-2 | TRBD1 | NA | CASSLGTGVYEQYF | TGTGCCAGCAGCTTAGGGACAGGGGTATACGAGCAGTACTTC
TRBJ2-7 | TRBV7-9 | NA | NA | CASSHDNYEQYF | TGTGCCAGCAGCCACGACAACTACGAGCAGTACTTC
TRBJ2-3 | TRBV5-4 | TRBD2 | NA | CASSPGTSGRATTQYF | TGTGCCAGCAGCCCCGGGACTAGCGGGAGGGCTACTACGCAGTATTTT
TRBJ2-7 | TRBV27 | NA | NA | CASSLSGVAYEQYF | TGTGCCAGCAGTTTGTCGGGAGTGGCCTACGAGCAGTACTTC
TRBJ2-1 | TRBV7-9 | TRBD1 | NA | CASSDPGTGGYNEQFF | TGTGCCAGCAGCGACCCAGGGACAGGGGGCTACAATGAGCAGTTCTTC
TRBJ1-1 | TRBV2 | TRBD1 | NA | CASRSDRSRNTEAFF | TGTGCCAGCAGGTCGGACAGGTCGAGAAACACTGAAGCTTTCTTT
TRBJ1-2 | TRBV28 | TRBD1 | NA | CASSFRLGQGMDGYTF | TGTGCCAGCAGTTTCCGACTGGGACAGGGTATGGACGGCTACACCTTC
TRBJ2-1 | TRBV11-2 | TRBD2 | NA | CASSLGLAGVSQNNEQFF | TGTGCCAGCAGCCTGGGACTAGCGGGAGTTTCCCAAAACAATGAGCAGTTCTTC
TRBJ1-1 | TRBV28 | NA | NA | CASSFARNTEAFF | TGTGCCAGCAGTTTCGCCCGGAACACTGAAGCTTTCTTT
TRBJ2-7 | TRBV2 | NA | NA | CASKGYVYEQYF | TGTGCCAGCAAAGGGTATGTCTACGAGCAGTACTTC
TRBJ1-1 | TRBV18 | NA | NA | CASSPLAVEAFF | TGTGCCAGCTCACCACTGGCAGTTGAAGCTTTCTTT
TRBJ2-1 | TRBV2 | NA | NA | CAIQGTVMDEQFF | TGTGCTATACAGGGAACCGTTATGGATGAGCAGTTCTTC
TRBJ2-1 | TRBV2 | TRBD2 | NA | CASSERGGAYNEQFF | TGTGCCAGCAGTGAACGTGGGGGGGCCTACAATGAGCAGTTCTTC
TRBJ2-5 | TRBV29-1 | NA | NA | CSVEDLVGTQYF | TGCAGCGTTGAAGACCTGGTAGGGACCCAGTACTTC
TRBJ2-7 | TRBV7-7 | NA | NA | CAGQGGSYEQYF | TGTGCTGGACAAGGGGGCTCCTACGAGCAGTACTTC
TRBJ2-1 | TRBV18 | NA | NA | CASSGGSSYNEQFF | TGTGCCAGCTCCGGCGGTAGCTCCTACAATGAGCAGTTCTTC
TRBJ2-5 | TRBV5-1 | NA | once | CASSSPLAMQETQYF | TGCGCCAGCAGCTCCCCACTAGCAATGCAAGAGACCCAGTACTTC
TRBJ1-1 | TRBV6-4 | NA | NA | CASSRQMNTEAFF | TGTGCCAGCAGCCGACAGATGAACACTGAAGCTTTCTTT
TRBJ2-1 | TRBV7-9 | TRBD1 | NA | CASSLPRDRALHEQFF | TGTGCCAGCAGCTTACCCCGGGACAGGGCCCTCCATGAGCAGTTCTTC
TRBJ2-1 | TRBV12-5 | TRBD2 | NA | CASGPGTSGALGEQFF | TGTGCTAGTGGTCCTGGGACTAGCGGGGCCCTGGGTGAGCAGTTCTTC
TRBJ1-1 | TRBV9 | TRBD1 | NA | CASSVRGGQGHTEAFF | TGTGCCAGCAGCGTAAGGGGCGGACAGGGGCACACTGAAGCTTTCTTT
TRBJ2-2 | TRBV15 | NA | NA | CATSVAGSSGELFF | TGTGCCACCTCCGTCGCGGGATCCTCCGGGGAGCTGTTTTTT
TRBJ2-5 | TRBV29-1 | NA | NA | CSVSPGVRETQYF | TGCAGCGTTTCCCCGGGGGTTAGGGAGACCCAGTACTTC
TRBJ1-2 | TRBV11-1 | TRBD1 | once | CASSSVRLGQGAGYTF | TGTGCCAGCAGCTCCGTCCGGCTGGGGCAGGGGGCTGGCTACACCTTC
TRBJ1-1 | TRBV4-2 | NA | once | CASSQMLNTEAFF | TGTGCCAGCAGCCAAATGCTGAACACTGAAGCTTTCTTT
TRBJ1-1 | TRBV2 | NA | NA | CASGGTEAFF | TGTGCCAGCGGCGGGACTGAAGCTTTCTTT
TRBJ2-5 | TRBV7-9 | NA | NA | CASTQAEETQYF | TGTGCCAGCACCCAGGCGGAAGAGACCCAGTACTTC